These T cell receptor beta chains were read from a single sample in a study of a mutant IDH1 vaccine in newly diagnosed glioma. Sequenced by immunoSEQ multiplex PCR; TCRdb stores in-frame clones only, minus some. Of around 30,000 clones in the sample, more than 75% were seen once. These receptors have no identified antigens. The starting material was PBMCs, obtained from a glioma patient whose treatment included an IDH1 peptide vaccine. These receptors were collected from a woman aged 30 to 39 with glioma. Each CDR3 is given with its conserved first and last residue. A D gene is named only where the DNA matches it firmly. For some rows the clone size is stated as once, few or many, or as a class when expanded; others skip it.

len | j_gene | v_gene | abundance | d_gene | CDR3nt | CDR3aa
15 | TRBJ2-7 | TRBV6-5 | - | TRBD1 | TGTGCCAGCAGTCGCCACAGGGACAGCTCCTACGAGCAGTACTTC | CASSRHRDSSYEQYF
12 | TRBJ2-4 | TRBV18 | - | - | TGTGCCAGCTCACCTAGTCTGAACATTCAGTACTTC | CASSPSLNIQYF
15 | TRBJ2-5 | TRBV2 | - | TRBD2 | TGTGCCAGCAGTGGAGGGACTACCCTCCAAGAGACCCAGTACTTC | CASSGGTTLQETQYF
13 | TRBJ2-7 | TRBV4-1 | - | - | TGCGCCAGCAGCCAAGGGGACACCTACGAGCAGTACTTC | CASSQGDTYEQYF
12 | TRBJ2-7 | TRBV7-2 | - | - | TGTGCCAGCAGCTTTGACCGCTACGAGCAGTACTTC | CASSFDRYEQYF
15 | TRBJ2-3 | TRBV10-3 | - | TRBD1 | TGTGCCATCAGTGATGGAGACAGGGGGACAGATACGCAGTATTTT | CAISDGDRGTDTQYF
17 | TRBJ2-3 | TRBV5-6 | once | - | TGTGCCAGCAGCTCCCTCACCGGGACGTCGCTCACAGATACGCAGTATTTT | CASSSLTGTSLTDTQYF
15 | TRBJ2-3 | TRBV15 | - | - | TGTGCCACCAGCAGAGACAGGGCCGGCACAGATACGCAGTATTTT | CATSRDRAGTDTQYF
17 | TRBJ2-6 | TRBV30 | - | TRBD1 | TGTGCCTGGAGACCGGACAGGGTGAGGTCTGGGGCCAACGTCCTGACTTTC | CAWRPDRVRSGANVLTF
12 | TRBJ1-1 | TRBV10-1 | few | - | TGCGCCAGCAGTGATCCAGGTGGTAGCGCTTTCTTT | CASSDPGGSAFF
14 | TRBJ2-1 | TRBV29-1 | - | TRBD2 | TGCAGCGTTGAGTGGGCGCTGGCGGGAGGTGAGCAGTTCTTC | CSVEWALAGGEQFF
15 | TRBJ1-5 | TRBV2 | - | - | TGTGCCAGCAGTGAAATCGGACGGAACAATCAGCCCCAGCATTTT | CASSEIGRNNQPQHF